Given below is one TCR beta chain in context. The data derive from a study of blood T cell repertoires in COVID-19. The CDR3 has 12 amino acids. The ends were cut back, 5 bases at V and 6 bases at J, with 11 bases in the middle. Per germline, CDR1 LGHDT and CDR2 YNNKEL (reference sequence). Source study methods: Quantification of nucleated cells was approximated via reference gene primer amplification. The repertoire was sequenced with immunoSEQ multiplex PCR; TCRdb's copy has only in-frame clones and lacks some. V and J calls and clone size follow that table, whereas D and trimming were derived from the DNA. The top ten hold approximately 10% of the sample, which has under 300,000 clones, 83% seen once.

The chain uses TRBV3-1 (or the pseudogene TRBV3-2) and TRBJ2-7, with a tentative D call TRBD1 (5 bases). Sequencing used peripheral blood. The TCR originated in a woman in her 50s who had recovered from COVID-19. The chain's CDR3 is CASSSQRGEQYF. DNA of the CDR3: TGTGCCAGCAGCTCCCAAAGGGGCGAGCAGTACTTC.